This T cell receptor beta chain was documented in a study of T cells in localized non-small cell lung cancer. Study results and caveats: Uninvolved adjacent lung had more T cell clonality than any other tissue, topping tumor. Longer survival (overall) was linked to higher T cell density in blood. Because researchers sequenced only one region of the tumor, heterogeneity is still possible. Adjacent lung held a median roughly 60 of the top 100 tumor clones.

As concerns this clone: Its antigen is unidentified.

Germline V lookup: CDR1 LNHDA, CDR2 SQIVND (reference sequence). V gave up 3 bases and J gave up 6 bases; unmatched junction bases: 5. The CDR3 consists of 15 residues. Sequencing used immunoSEQ multiplex PCR; TCRdb keeps in-frame clones, though not all of them. Counted here are about 24,000 clones, 75% to 90% occurring once; the ten biggest clones make up roughly 23%. Sequences were derived from peripheral blood, sampled before any cancer treatment. The receptor was isolated from a man aged 40 to 70 with stage I squamous cell lung carcinoma. The genes are TRBV19 and TRBJ2-1, with 10 nucleotides matching TRBD2. CDR3 region: CASSIVAGGINEQFF. Here the CDR3 DNA reads TGTGCCAGTAGTATCGTAGCGGGGGGCATCAATGAGCAGTTCTTC.